This T cell receptor (beta chain) was observed in a study of T cell responses to AZD1222 COVID-19 vaccine. Turning to the study itself: It was second doses at about 4 or about 12 weeks that were pooled.

Study-wide points: Seropositive AZD1222 recipients at baseline numbered only five or six. Unmutated regions of variants are reportedly targeted by nearly half of spike-specific TCRs. Without day 14 samples, only post-peak T cell repertoires were studied.

On this clone: No antigen is known for it.

The CDR3 consists of 15 residues. V shed 2 bases, J shed 3 bases, and the junction held 4 bases outside the gene matches. The germline V gene encodes CDR1 SGDLS and CDR2 YYNGEE. Clones were sequenced by immunoSEQ multiplex PCR, and TCRdb holds only the in-frame ones, with some missing. The sample has tens of thousands of clones, roughly 87% seen once. This material consisted of peripheral blood, taken on day 0 of AZD1222 vaccination. The sequence was obtained from an adult in good health. The chain employs TRBV9 and TRBJ2-1, with 8 bases aligning to TRBD2. CDR3 protein: CASSVVAGFYNEQFF. DNA of the CDR3: TGTGCCAGCAGCGTCGTAGCGGGATTCTACAATGAGCAGTTCTTC.